This passage covers 31 T cell receptor beta chains from one sample sequenced in a study of Ad26.COV2.S vaccination and SARS-CoV-2 variants. Stated treatment: 19 received Ad26.COV2.S at low or high dose, single or two shots; roughly five received placebo; per-sample allocation not given. Specimens were obtained on day 63 following the first vaccine or placebo injection. Sequencing used immunoSEQ multiplex PCR; TCRdb keeps in-frame clones, though not all of them. The profile shows approximately 450,000 clones, 75% to 95% of them singletons. The source was peripheral blood, collected in a trial of Ad26.COV2.S vaccine versus placebo. These receptors originate from a person between 18 and 59 years old who received the Ad26.COV2.S COVID-19 vaccine or a placebo.

V and J are TRBV7-9 and TRBJ2-7, with D uncertain. Germline V lookup: CDR1 SEHNR, CDR2 FQNEAQ (reference sequence). The V gene lost 4 bases and the J gene lost 3 bases, with 7 bases spanning the gap. The CDR3 totals 12 residues. CDR3 in DNA: TGTGCCAGCAGCTCCCTGAGCTACGAGCAGTACTTC. Translating it yields CASSSLSYEQYF.

The V and J genes are TRBV4-2 and TRBJ2-1; TRBD2 aligns across 13 bases. Germline V lookup: CDR1 LGHNA, CDR2 YNFKEQ. V trimming: 4 bases; J trimming: 0 bases; junction bases outside the gene matches: 9. The CDR3 extends over 19 amino acids. The CDR3 sequence is CASSLPGTSGTVSYNEQFF. CDR3 coding DNA: TGTGCCAGCAGCCTTCCCGGGACTAGCGGGACTGTCTCCTACAATGAGCAGTTCTTC.

The rearrangement uses TRBV2 and TRBJ2-3; 11 nucleotides match TRBD2. V lost 7 bases to trimming and J lost 0 bases; unmatched junction nucleotides: 6. CDR1 SNHLY and CDR2 FYNNEI come from the germline V gene. The CDR3 extends over 16 amino acids. The CDR3 is CASMGTSGASTDTQYF. Here the CDR3 DNA reads TGTGCCAGCATGGGGACTAGCGGAGCTAGCACAGATACGCAGTATTTT.

The rearrangement uses TRBV6-2 or TRBV6-3 and TRBJ2-5; D possibly corresponds to TRBD1 (6 bases). TRBJ2-7 matches the DNA end more closely, so the J call is doubtful. The germline CDR1 and CDR2 sequences are MNHEY and SVGEGT. The CDR3 has 14 amino acids. In DNA form, the CDR3 reads TGTGCCAGCAGTCCGCCGACAGGCTCCTACGAGCAGTACTTC. Translated: CASSPPTGSYEQYF.

The chain couples TRBV4-1 to TRBJ2-1; no firm D call. This CDR3 spans 14 amino acids. Trimming pared 0 bases from V and 5 bases from J, leaving 8 bases between. CDR1 MGHRA and CDR2 YSYEKL come from the germline V gene. The CDR3 region has the DNA TGCGCCAGCAGCCAAGAACCTCCTGACAATGAGCAGTTCTTC. Amino acid sequence: CASSQEPPDNEQFF.

The rearrangement joins TRBV30 to TRBJ2-7, with TRBD2 identical over 11 bases. V was pared by 0 bases and J by 6 bases, with 7 bases of the junction left unmatched. The CDR3 loop spans 15 amino acids. The germline gives CDR1 GTSNPN, CDR2 SVGIG (reference sequence). This chain's CDR3 is CAWSVRLAGGTEQYF. For the CDR3, the DNA is TGTGCCTGGAGTGTAAGGCTAGCGGGAGGAACCGAGCAGTACTTC.

The V and J genes are TRBV6-1 and TRBJ2-1, with TRBD2 identical over 9 bases. The V segment lost 1 base and the J segment 12 bases; nucleotides outside the gene matches: 10. CDR3 size: 15 residues. In germline, CDR1 is MNHNS, CDR2 SASEGT. The CDR3 reads CASSEELAGGFRQFF. The CDR3 DNA reads as TGTGCCAGCAGTGAAGAATTGGCGGGAGGGTTTAGGCAGTTCTTC.

This sequence joins TRBV3-1 (or the pseudogene TRBV3-2) and TRBJ1-5, with 9 bases fitting TRBD1. Unmatched junction bases numbered 5, after V lost 4 bases and J lost 4 bases. This CDR3 is 15 amino acids long. The germline gives CDR1 LGHDT, CDR2 YNNKEL (reference sequence). CDR3 in DNA: TGTGCCAGCAGCCCCACAGGGGGCGCGAATCAGCCCCAGCATTTT. As protein: CASSPTGGANQPQHF.

The V gene is TRBV4-3, the J gene TRBJ1-2; TRBD1 might be the D (5 bases). Germline assignment: CDR1 LGHNA and CDR2 YSLEER. Deletions cut 0 bases from V and 8 bases from J, with 25 bases between. The CDR3 loop spans 18 amino acids. This CDR3 is CASSQDFPGTGDYRGYTF. The CDR3 coding sequence is TGCGCCAGCAGCCAAGATTTCCCGGGGACTGGGGATTATCGCGGCTACACCTTC.

V and J are TRBV18 and TRBJ1-5; tentatively, D is TRBD1 (6 bases). The length of the CDR3 is 18 residues. Trimming removed 0 bases at V and 2 bases at J, with 17 bases between. Germline V gene lookup returns CDR1 KGHSH and CDR2 LQKENI. The CDR3 spells CASSPPDPEGEGNQPQHF. DNA of the CDR3: TGTGCCAGCTCACCACCGGACCCGGAGGGGGAAGGCAATCAGCCCCAGCATTTT.

The chain couples TRBV12-3 or TRBV12-4 to TRBJ2-5; D is ambiguous. The CDR3 is 12 amino acids. V lost 6 bases, J lost 3 bases, and 8 bases lay in between. The CDR3 spells CASRLREETQYF. As DNA, the CDR3 is TGTGCCAGCAGACTGAGAGAAGAGACCCAGTACTTC.

The chain combines TRBV27 with TRBJ2-1; maybe TRBD2 (5 bases). Trimming removed 7 bases from V and 5 bases from J, with 15 bases in between. CDR3 size: 14 residues. Germline CDR1 reads MNHEY; CDR2 reads SMNVEV (reference sequence). The CDR3 sequence is CASMAGPLNNEQFF. The CDR3 nucleotides read TGTGCCAGCATGGCGGGCCCACTCAACAATGAGCAGTTCTTC.

The V call is TRBV10-1, the J call TRBJ2-7; 8 positions agree with TRBD1. Per germline, CDR1 WNHNN and CDR2 SYGVQD (reference sequence). This CDR3 is built from 13 residues. Losses at the gene ends were 5 bases for V and 6 bases for J; bases not matched to a gene: 6. The CDR3 DNA reads as TGCGCCAGCAGTAAGGACAGGGCGGGCGAGCAGTACTTC. This translates into CASSKDRAGEQYF.

J is TRBJ2-3 and V is TRBV28; TRBD1 might be the D (6 bases). Germline assignment: CDR1 MDHEN and CDR2 SYDVKM. The V and J ends lost 2 bases and 5 bases respectively, with 14 bases between them. The CDR3 consists of 15 residues. CDR3 residues: CASSLVWEQGDTQYF. In nucleotides, the CDR3 is TGTGCCAGCAGTTTAGTGTGGGAACAGGGAGATACGCAGTATTTT.

The chain joins TRBV7-9 to TRBJ2-3; 7 bases line up with TRBD2. The CDR3 consists of 15 residues. The ends lost 4 bases at V and 3 bases at J; junction bases unmatched: 7. CDR1 is SEHNR and CDR2 is FQNEAQ in the germline V gene (reference sequence). The CDR3 DNA is TGTGCCAGCAGCTACGGTGGGGAGGGAACAGATACGCAGTATTTT. Protein: CASSYGGEGTDTQYF.

This clone was seen a few times. This chain links TRBV5-1 with TRBJ1-6, with 8 bases matching TRBD1. The CDR3 is 16 amino acids. Trimming cost V 2 bases and J 9 bases; bases outside gene matches: 10. The germline gives CDR1 SGHRS, CDR2 YFSETQ. The CDR3: CASSFGAEGQGSPLHF. The CDR3 DNA reads TGCGCCAGCAGCTTTGGGGCCGAAGGACAGGGTTCACCCCTCCACTTT.

The gene calls are TRBV27 and TRBJ2-1; 13 nucleotides align to TRBD2. J was trimmed by 9 bases and V by 5 bases; bases with no gene match: 4. This CDR3 is 14 amino acids long. The germline V gene encodes CDR1 MNHEY and CDR2 SMNVEV (reference sequence). CDR3 nucleotides: TGTGCCAGCAGTCCGGGACTAGCGGGATTTGAGCAGTTCTTC. This translates into CASSPGLAGFEQFF.

The rearrangement uses TRBV24-1 and TRBJ2-2, with 9 nucleotides matching TRBD2. The CDR3 is 20 residues long. The ends lost 0 bases at V and 4 bases at J; junction bases unmatched: 14. CDR1 and CDR2 from the germline V gene are KGHDR and SFDVKD. CDR3 in amino acids: CATSDLQKWSGRPATGELFF. The CDR3 DNA reads as TGTGCCACCAGTGATTTGCAAAAGTGGAGCGGGAGGCCGGCCACCGGGGAGCTGTTTTTT.

The gene calls are TRBV4-3 and TRBJ2-7, with D hard to call. This CDR3 has 17 residues. Germline CDR1 is LGHNA and CDR2 is YSLEER. V gave up 6 bases and J gave up 0 bases, with 21 bases separating them. CDR3 DNA sequence: TGCGCCAGCAGTCGATCACACCGGGCTTTGAGCTCCTACGAGCAGTACTTC. It translates to CASSRSHRALSSYEQYF.

V and J are TRBV30 and TRBJ1-2; 8 positions agree with TRBD1. Germline V gene sequence: CDR1 GTSNPN, CDR2 SVGIG (reference sequence). With V trimmed by 0 bases and J by 8 bases, 5 bases remained unmatched. This CDR3 region has 13 residues. DNA for the CDR3: TGTGCCTGGAGTGTTGGACAGGGAGGCGGCTACACCTTC. This encodes CAWSVGQGGGYTF.

This chain links TRBV3-1 (or the pseudogene TRBV3-2) with TRBJ1-1; D uncertain. The germline CDR1 and CDR2 sequences are LGHDT and YNNKEL (reference sequence). This CDR3 has 14 amino acids. The V gene lost 4 bases and the J gene lost 2 bases, with 11 bases spanning the gap. The CDR3 nucleotides are TGTGCCAGCAGCCGCCTTCTTGACAACACTGAAGCTTTCTTT. It translates to CASSRLLDNTEAFF.

The V gene is TRBV5-1, the J gene TRBJ1-4; no firm D call. V was clipped by 4 bases and J by 0 bases, with 13 bases between them. Looked up from germline, CDR1 is SGHRS and CDR2 is YFSETQ. CDR3 length equals 16 residues. In DNA, the CDR3 is TGCGCCAGCAGCCCGACAACGGGTGCAACTAATGAAAAACTGTTTTTT. Translated, it gives CASSPTTGATNEKLFF.

Concerning this clone: A far larger clone is off by one base, so a read error is likely. The rearrangement uses TRBV3-1 (or the pseudogene TRBV3-2) and TRBJ2-1; D is possibly TRBD1 (6 bases). V was pared by 3 bases and J by 14 bases, with 20 bases between. The length of the CDR3 is 14 residues. Germline values: CDR1 LGHDT, CDR2 YNNKEL (reference sequence). The CDR3 spells CASSHDWGRVPEFF. CDR3 bases: TGTGCCAGCAGCCATGATTGGGGGCGGGTCCCGGAGTTCTTC.

The chain has TRBV27 and TRBJ2-1; a possible D gene is TRBD2 (7 bases). Germline V gives CDR1 MNHEY, CDR2 SMNVEV (reference sequence). The CDR3 extends over 15 amino acids. V was cut by 6 bases and J by 4 bases, with 16 bases left in between. CDR3 sequence reads: CASSRGASGYNEQFF. CDR3 nucleotide sequence: TGTGCCAGCAGCCGGGGGGCTAGCGGATACAATGAGCAGTTCTTC.

J is TRBJ1-4 and V is TRBV5-1; 10 bases map to TRBD1. This CDR3 is 16 amino acids long. V was clipped by 4 bases and J by 3 bases; unmatched bases: 6. Germline loops: CDR1 SGHRS, CDR2 YFSETQ. The CDR3 reads CASSTGQGPSNEKLFF. CDR3 nucleotides: TGCGCCAGCAGCACGGGACAGGGGCCTTCTAATGAAAAACTGTTTTTT.

J is TRBJ1-2 and V is TRBV13; 7 nucleotides line up with TRBD1. J gave up 4 bases and V 6 bases, and 8 bases lay outside the gene matches. The CDR3 totals 14 residues. Per germline, CDR1 PRHDT and CDR2 FYEKMQ (reference sequence). The CDR3: CASRQIGQAYGYTF. The CDR3 DNA is TGTGCCAGCAGGCAAATCGGACAGGCCTATGGCTACACCTTC.

This chain links TRBV19 with TRBJ1-1; D remains ambiguous. Germline V gene lookup returns CDR1 LNHDA and CDR2 SQIVND (reference sequence). V lost 2 bases and J 12 bases, leaving 22 bases between the germline ends. The CDR3 runs to 15 residues. This chain's CDR3 is CASSIWLSGFVPTFF. The CDR3 DNA is TGTGCCAGTAGTATATGGTTGAGTGGGTTCGTCCCGACTTTCTTT.

The V gene is TRBV7-6, the J gene TRBJ2-6; unclear D gene. Trimming took off 2 bases at V and 0 bases at J, with 5 bases between the two ends. This CDR3 has 15 amino acids. Germline loops: CDR1 SGHVS, CDR2 FNYEAQ. CDR3 region: CASSLKTSGANVLTF. The CDR3 DNA reads as TGTGCCAGCAGCTTAAAGACCTCTGGGGCCAACGTCCTGACTTTC. The full variable domain, with the rest looked up from reference TRBV7-6 and TRBJ2-6, is GAGVSQSPRYKVTKRGQDVALRCDPISGHVSLYWYRQALGQGPEFLTYFNYEAQQDKSGLPNDRFSAERPEGSISTLTIQRTEQRDSAMYRCASSLKTSGANVLTFGAGSRLTVL.

This chain connects TRBV4-2 to TRBJ2-7; 7 nucleotides match TRBD2. Per the germline V gene, CDR1 is LGHNA and CDR2 is YNFKEQ. V gave up 3 bases and J gave up 7 bases; unmatched junction bases: 6. The length of the CDR3 is 13 residues. The CDR3 is CASSQDRDYEQYF. In DNA form, the CDR3 reads TGTGCCAGCAGCCAGGATCGGGACTATGAGCAGTACTTC.

The rearrangement uses TRBV27 and TRBJ2-1, with D tentatively TRBD1 or TRBD2 (5 bases each). V was cut by 7 bases and J by 2 bases, with 18 bases left in between. CDR3 length: 16 residues. Per germline, CDR1 MNHEY and CDR2 SMNVEV (reference sequence). The CDR3 sequence: CASIQGPGRPYNEQFF. In DNA, the CDR3 is TGTGCCAGCATCCAAGGTCCGGGACGTCCCTACAATGAGCAGTTCTTC.

The V call is TRBV9, the J call TRBJ2-2; 7 nucleotides agree with TRBD1. CDR1 SGDLS and CDR2 YYNGEE come from the germline V gene. The CDR3 loop spans 14 amino acids. The ends lost 0 bases at V and 4 bases at J; junction bases unmatched: 0. CDR3 sequence (DNA): TGTGCCAGCAGCGTAGCAGGGGGCACCGGGGAGCTGTTTTTT. It codes for CASSVAGGTGELFF.